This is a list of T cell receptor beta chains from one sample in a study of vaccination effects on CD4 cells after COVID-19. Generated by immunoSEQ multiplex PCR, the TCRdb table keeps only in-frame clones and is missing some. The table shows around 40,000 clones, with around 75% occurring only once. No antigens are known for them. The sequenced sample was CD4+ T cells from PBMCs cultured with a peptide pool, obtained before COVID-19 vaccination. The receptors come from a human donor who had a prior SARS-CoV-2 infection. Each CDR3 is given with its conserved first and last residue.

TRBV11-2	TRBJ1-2	CASSLPIFKGARDYGYTF
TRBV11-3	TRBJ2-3	CASSLGSTDTQYF
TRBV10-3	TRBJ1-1	CAISVQGNTEAFF
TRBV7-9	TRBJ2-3	CASSSVAGLDTQYF
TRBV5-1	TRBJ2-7	CASSRGGFPHEQYF
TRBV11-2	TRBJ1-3	CASSTGGQGSGNTIYF
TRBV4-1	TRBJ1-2	CASSPRDRGRGYTF
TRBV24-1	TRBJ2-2	CATSDPQGGSTGELFF
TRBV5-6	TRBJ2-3	CASSPLAGAPRDTQYF
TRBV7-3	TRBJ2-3	CASSLSVGDTDTQYF
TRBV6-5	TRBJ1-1	CASNQRGGYTEAFF
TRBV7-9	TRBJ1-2	CASSLGQGFGYTF
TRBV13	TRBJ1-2	CASSTRGTGGAIYGYTF
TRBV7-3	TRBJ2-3	CASSRGTGGSDTQYF
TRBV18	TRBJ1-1	CASSPLFEGVTEAFF
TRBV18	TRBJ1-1	CASSPTQGDLEAFF
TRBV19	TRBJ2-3	CASRLAGGPSTDTQYF
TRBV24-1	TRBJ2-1	CATSDLGLAGVGRQFF
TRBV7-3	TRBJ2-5	CASSFSGQGWETQYF
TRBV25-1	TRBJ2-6	CASLPSISGANVLTF
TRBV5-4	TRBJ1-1	CASSLMGRAGRTEAFF
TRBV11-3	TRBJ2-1	CASSLDGPSPEQFF
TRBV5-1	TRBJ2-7	CASSLALGLDPFSSYEQYF
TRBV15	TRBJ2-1	CATTNRVDEQFF
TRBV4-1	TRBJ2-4	CASSPGQSLAKNIQYF
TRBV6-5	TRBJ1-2	CASSYLGGYTF
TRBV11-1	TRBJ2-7	CASSPRDLIYEQYF
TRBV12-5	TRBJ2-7	CASAAHPTGPSSYEQYF
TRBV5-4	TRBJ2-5	CASSLNEGTQYF
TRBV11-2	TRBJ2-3	CASSLLGLAATQYF
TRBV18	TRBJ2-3	CASSLETDTQYF
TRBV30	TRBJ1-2	CAWSPGQGDYGYTF
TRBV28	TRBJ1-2	CASSLRQGAIGYTF
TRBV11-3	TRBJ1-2	CASSLGSGSRGCTF
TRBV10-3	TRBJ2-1	CAISGRGLADHNEQFF
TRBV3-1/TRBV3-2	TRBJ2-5	CASSQDRKGGSETQYF
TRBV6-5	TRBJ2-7	CASSYDGSYEQYF
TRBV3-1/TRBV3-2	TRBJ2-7	CASSQVFAGPSEQYF
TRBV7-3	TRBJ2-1	CASSTNRDNPHEQFF
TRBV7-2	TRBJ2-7	CASSLGTIGPYEQYF
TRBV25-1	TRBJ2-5	CASSDEGETQYF
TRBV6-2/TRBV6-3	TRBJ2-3	CASSYSLEDTDTQYF
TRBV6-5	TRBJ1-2	CASSFKGNGYTF
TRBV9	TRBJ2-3	CASSRLQDTQYF
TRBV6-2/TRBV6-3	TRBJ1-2	CASSYVRTGGGYGYTF
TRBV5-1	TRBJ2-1	CASSLDLGEQFF
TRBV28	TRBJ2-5	CASSLNWGGTETQYF
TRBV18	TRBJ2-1	CASSNDLDNEQFF
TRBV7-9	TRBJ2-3	CASSLARDRGYTQYF
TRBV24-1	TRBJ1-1	CATSDFGRSGAFF
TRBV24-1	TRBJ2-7	CATSDLQGYEQYF
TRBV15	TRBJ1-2	CATSRPGQNYGYTF
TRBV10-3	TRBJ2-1	CAISDPIGTTYNEQFF
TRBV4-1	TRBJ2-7	CASSQDTYEQYF
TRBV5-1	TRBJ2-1	CASSLVPAYNEQFF